What follows is one T cell receptor beta chain and its context. Antigen specificity is unknown. CDR3 length: 12 amino acids. The germline V gene has CDR1 ENHRY and CDR2 SYGVKD. This specimen comes from a study of T cell clusters in autoimmune cytopenias. General observations from the study: No experiment has yet validated the function of the T cell clusters defined in silico.

TRB rearrangements were amplified by touch-down multiplex PCR with mixed TRB-A/B primers. From the multiplex PCR reads, TCRdb lists one entry per CDR3 protein and no DNA. This sample's table has about 8,200 distinct CDR3 sequences. TRB amplification used 200 to 250 ng of peripheral blood genomic DNA. The gene calls are TRBV10-3 and TRBJ2-5; TCRdb designates TRBD1, a call that cannot be tested without DNA. The receptor was derived from a human donor with an autoimmune cytopenia or autoimmune hepatitis (not recorded which). Sequencing used peripheral blood. The CDR3 region is CASRGPQETQYF.